One sample yielded the 27 T cell receptor beta chains listed below, sequenced in a study of T cell responses to AZD1222 COVID-19 vaccine (dated by TCRdb to about 2021). The library was produced with the immunoSEQ multiplex PCR assay. Imported from immuneACCESS, the table was reduced by TCRdb to in-frame sequences with V and J called. These copies leave out some clones; in studies compared against another copy, an unresolved V gene accounts for under half, and the cause of the remainder is not known. The sample table contains about 56,000 clones; only one count was recorded for approximately 83% of them. The ten largest clones take up more than 13% of the sample. Reading the label with the study, this specimen's time point is: baseline before first vaccination. The sample consisted of peripheral blood, taken on day 0 of AZD1222 vaccination. Receptors originate from an adult in good health.

This chain links TRBV4-2 with TRBJ2-7, with 13 bases matching TRBD2. Germline CDR1 reads LGHNA; CDR2 reads YNFKEQ. This CDR3 spans 15 amino acids. V was pared by 2 bases and J by 2 bases, with 0 bases of the junction left unmatched. The CDR3 reads CASSQTSGGAYEQYF. CDR3 in DNA: TGTGCCAGCAGCCAAACTAGCGGGGGGGCCTACGAGCAGTACTTC.

A single count supports this clone. The chain uses TRBV10-3 and TRBJ1-3; possibly TRBD1 for D (6 bases). Between the trimmed V and J ends, which lost 5 bases and 2 bases, there was a span of 13 bases. Looked up from germline, CDR1 is ENHRY and CDR2 is SYGVKD. The length of the CDR3 is 15 residues. This chain's CDR3 is CAISRGGLAGNTIYF. The CDR3 DNA is TGTGCCATCAGTCGAGGGGGGTTAGCTGGAAACACCATATATTTT.

The chain recombines TRBV19 with TRBJ1-3; TRBD1 might be the D (5 bases). The CDR3 has 15 amino acids. V dropped 4 bases and J dropped 0 bases, with 10 bases sitting between them. Looked up from germline, CDR1 is LNHDA and CDR2 is SQIVND (reference sequence). The CDR3 is CASSTQGGSGNTIYF. DNA of the CDR3: TGTGCCAGTAGTACCCAGGGCGGCTCTGGAAACACCATATATTTT.

This clone has just a few counts. The V and J genes are TRBV27 and TRBJ2-7, with TRBD1 matching 9 bases. Trimming at V came to 2 bases and at J to 6 bases, leaving 2 bases not matched to a gene. Germline V gene sequence: CDR1 MNHEY, CDR2 SMNVEV (reference sequence). This CDR3 is 13 amino acids long. CDR3 bases: TGTGCCAGCAGTTTAGGGACAGGGAGCGAGCAGTACTTC. As protein: CASSLGTGSEQYF.

The rearrangement joins TRBV13 to TRBJ2-3, with a tentative D call TRBD1 (5 bases). CDR3 size: 16 residues. CDR1 and CDR2 (germline): PRHDT, FYEKMQ (reference sequence). V was trimmed by 1 base and J by 5 bases, leaving 16 bases between them. The CDR3 nucleotides read TGTGCCAGCAGCTTAGTTCAGGGTCCAGCCGTAGATACGCAGTATTTT. Protein sequence: CASSLVQGPAVDTQYF.

V and J are TRBV10-2 and TRBJ2-2; a possible D gene is TRBD2 (7 bases). Germline values: CDR1 WSHSY, CDR2 SAAADI. CDR3 length: 20 residues. Trimming cost V 6 bases and J 0 bases, with 26 bases left between them. CDR3 residues: CASSPNWGGPWTSNTGELFF. The CDR3 DNA reads TGCGCCAGCAGCCCGAATTGGGGGGGCCCCTGGACTTCGAACACCGGGGAGCTGTTTTTT.

The chain employs TRBV7-9 and TRBJ1-1, with TRBD1 as a possible D gene (6 bases). Between the trimmed V and J ends, which lost 4 bases and 0 bases, there was a span of 9 bases. CDR3 length equals 14 residues. CDR1 is SEHNR and CDR2 is FQNEAQ in the germline V gene (reference sequence). For the CDR3, the DNA is TGTGCCAGCAGCTCACAGGGCTTGAACACTGAAGCTTTCTTT. It specifies CASSSQGLNTEAFF. The entire variable domain, with the rest obtained from reference TRBV7-9 and TRBJ1-1, is as follows: DTGVSQNPRHKITKRGQNVTFRCDPISEHNRLYWYRQTLGQGPEFLTYFQNEAQLEKSRLLSDRFSAERPKGSFSTLEIQRTEQGDSAMYLCASSSQGLNTEAFFGQGTRLTVV.

This clone was seen only once. The V gene is TRBV27, the J gene TRBJ2-7; D is perhaps TRBD1 or TRBD2 (5 bases each). The CDR3 covers 14 residues. Germline lookup yields CDR1 MNHEY and CDR2 SMNVEV (reference sequence). V was cut by 2 bases and J by 5 bases, with 13 bases left in between. The CDR3 DNA is TGTGCCAGCAGTTTAAGAGGGGACGGGGACGAGCAGTACTTC. It codes for CASSLRGDGDEQYF.

By share of the sample, this clone is large. The chain links TRBV10-3 to TRBJ2-5, with 10 bases aligning to TRBD1. CDR1 and CDR2 (germline): ENHRY, SYGVKD. J gave up 5 bases and V 5 bases, and 8 bases lay outside the gene matches. The CDR3 runs to 15 residues. The CDR3 DNA reads TGTGCCATCAGTACGACAGGGGGCGGGTGGGAGACCCAGTACTTC. Protein product: CAISTTGGGWETQYF.

The gene calls are TRBV28 and TRBJ1-1; D perhaps matches TRBD1 (6 bases). The CDR3 spans 10 residues. CDR1 MDHEN and CDR2 SYDVKM come from the germline V gene. The germline V and J ends were trimmed by 10 bases and 8 bases, with 11 bases remaining between them. The CDR3 here is CATQQGEAFF. The DNA for the CDR3 is TGTGCCACCCAACAGGGAGAAGCTTTCTTT.

J is TRBJ2-4 and V is TRBV28, with TRBD1 matching over 12 bases. The CDR3 totals 20 residues. From germline, CDR1 is MDHEN and CDR2 SYDVKM. V lost 5 bases to trimming and J lost 0 bases; unmatched junction nucleotides: 14. CDR3 coding DNA: TGTGCCAGCAGTCCAAGCGTGGGACAGGGGGCCGCGGTAGCCAAAAACATTCAGTACTTC. Translating it yields CASSPSVGQGAAVAKNIQYF.

V and J are TRBV18 and TRBJ1-2; unclear D gene. The V gene lost 1 base and the J gene lost 0 bases, with 9 bases spanning the gap. CDR1 and CDR2 from the germline V gene are KGHSH and LQKENI. The CDR3 is 15 residues long. CDR3 DNA sequence: TGTGCCAGCTCACCACAGGGCCTCCCTAACTATGGCTACACCTTC. Amino acid sequence: CASSPQGLPNYGYTF.

This chain links TRBV3-1 (or the pseudogene TRBV3-2) with TRBJ2-1; maybe TRBD2 (6 bases). In germline, CDR1 is LGHDT, CDR2 YNNKEL (reference sequence). V dropped 2 bases and J dropped 4 bases, with 15 bases sitting between them. This CDR3 has 16 residues. CDR3 in DNA: TGTGCCAGCAGCCAACTTACCTCGGGACTTTACAATGAGCAGTTCTTC. Encoded protein: CASSQLTSGLYNEQFF.

The chain is built from TRBV28 and TRBJ2-1; TRBD1 agrees at 9 bases. Germline V lookup: CDR1 MDHEN, CDR2 SYDVKM. CDR3 size: 15 residues. V lost 5 bases to trimming and J lost 9 bases; unmatched junction nucleotides: 11. The CDR3 region is CASSPPRGQGSEQFF. The DNA of the CDR3 is TGTGCCAGCAGTCCACCTAGGGGACAGGGCAGTGAGCAGTTCTTC.

The chain employs TRBV5-1 and TRBJ2-1, with 14 bases fitting TRBD2. J gave up 0 bases and V 4 bases, and 9 bases lay outside the gene matches. The CDR3 loop spans 19 amino acids. Germline V lookup: CDR1 SGHRS, CDR2 YFSETQ. The CDR3 spells CASSGPGLAGDVSYNEQFF. The CDR3 nucleotides are TGCGCCAGCAGCGGCCCGGGACTAGCGGGGGACGTCTCCTACAATGAGCAGTTCTTC.

The chain joins TRBV9 to TRBJ2-1, with 13 bases that match TRBD2. The V gene end was trimmed by 3 bases and the J gene end by 5 bases; junction bases not matched to a gene: 2. This CDR3 is 15 amino acids long. Per germline, CDR1 SGDLS and CDR2 YYNGEE. The CDR3, as DNA: TGTGCCAGCAGCGCCGGACTAGCGGGGGACAATGAGCAGTTCTTC. Translation: CASSAGLAGDNEQFF.

This chain uses TRBV4-2 with TRBJ2-2; TRBD2 agrees at 8 bases. Trimming removed 4 bases from V and 6 bases from J; junction bases left unmatched: 7. The CDR3 has 15 amino acids. The germline CDR1 and CDR2 sequences are LGHNA and YNFKEQ. The CDR3 coding sequence is TGTGCCAGCAGCCTCCTCGGGGGGGGCTCCGGGGAGCTGTTTTTT. Residues: CASSLLGGGSGELFF.

The V call is TRBV19, the J call TRBJ2-7, with D unclear. From germline, CDR1 is LNHDA and CDR2 SQIVND (reference sequence). Trimming pared 1 base from V and 5 bases from J, leaving 6 bases between. This CDR3 has 12 residues. The CDR3 spells CASSIGTHEQYF. As DNA, the CDR3 is TGTGCCAGTAGTATAGGTACCCACGAGCAGTACTTC.

CDR3 DNA sequence: TGTGCCAGCAGCTCCTACACCGTAGGGACGGATACGCAGTATTTT. Translation: CASSSYTVGTDTQYF. The chain recombines TRBV11-2 with TRBJ2-3, with D perhaps being TRBD1 or TRBD2 (5 bases each). CDR1 is SGHAT and CDR2 is FQNNGV in the germline V gene. The CDR3 has 15 residues. V was shortened by 4 bases and J by 6 bases, with 17 bases between the two germline ends. Full variable domain (remainder filled in from reference TRBV11-2 and TRBJ2-3): EAGVAQSPRYKIIEKRQSVAFWCNPISGHATLYWYQQILGQGPKLLIQFQNNGVVDDSQLPKDRFSAERLKGVDSTLKIQPAKLEDSAVYLCASSSYTVGTDTQYFGPGTRLTVL.

J is TRBJ1-2 and V is TRBV28, with D uncertain. Looked up from germline, CDR1 is MDHEN and CDR2 is SYDVKM. CDR3 length: 10 residues. CDR3: CASGPYGYTF. In DNA, the CDR3 is TGTGCGTCCGGGCCCTATGGCTACACCTTC.

The CDR3 sequence: CASSFEMNTEAFF. The CDR3 DNA follows: TGTGCCAGCAGCTTTGAGATGAACACTGAAGCTTTCTTT. The rearrangement uses TRBV11-3 and TRBJ1-1; D not resolved. In germline, CDR1 is SGHNT, CDR2 YENEEA. This CDR3 is built from 13 residues. Trimming stripped 3 bases from V and 0 bases from J, with 5 bases between.

V gene TRBV7-9 combines with J gene TRBJ1-4; D is unclear. Per the germline V gene, CDR1 is SEHNR and CDR2 is FQNEAQ (reference sequence). The CDR3 has 12 residues. Trimming took off 0 bases at V and 8 bases at J, with 4 bases between the two ends. The CDR3 DNA reads as TGTGCCAGCAGCTTAGCTGACGAAAAACTGTTTTTT. Amino acid sequence: CASSLADEKLFF.

J is TRBJ1-5 and V is TRBV28; no firm D call. The CDR3 is made up of 11 amino acids. The V gene's germline CDR1 is MDHEN and CDR2 SYDVKM. V was cut by 5 bases and J by 3 bases, with 2 bases left in between. The DNA for the CDR3 is TGTGCCAGCAGTGTCAATCAGCCCCAGCATTTT. Amino acid sequence: CASSVNQPQHF.

The genes are TRBV19 and TRBJ1-1, with 7 nucleotides matching TRBD1. With V trimmed by 4 bases and J by 4 bases, 9 bases remained unmatched. Germline lookup yields CDR1 LNHDA and CDR2 SQIVND (reference sequence). The CDR3 spans 15 residues. The CDR3 coding sequence is TGTGCCAGTAGTACCCTATGGGACAGCGGCACTGAAGCTTTCTTT. Encoded protein: CASSTLWDSGTEAFF.

The V and J genes are TRBV3-1 (or the pseudogene TRBV3-2) and TRBJ1-3, with D hard to call. The CDR3 has 18 amino acids. Germline V lookup: CDR1 LGHDT, CDR2 YNNKEL (reference sequence). Between the trimmed V and J ends, which lost 4 bases and 0 bases, there was a span of 19 bases. The CDR3 region is CASSPQEGSLYSGNTIYF. The CDR3 DNA follows: TGTGCCAGCAGCCCTCAAGAGGGCTCCCTCTACTCTGGAAACACCATATATTTT.

CDR3 in amino acids: CASSPRGSGILNTEAFF. CDR3 in DNA: TGTGCCAGCAGCCCCCGTGGCAGCGGGATCCTGAACACTGAAGCTTTCTTT. V gene TRBV3-1 (or the pseudogene TRBV3-2) combines with J gene TRBJ1-1; D is uncertain. This CDR3 has 17 residues. CDR1 is LGHDT and CDR2 is YNNKEL in the germline V gene (reference sequence). Trimming removed 4 bases from V and 0 bases from J, with 18 bases in between.

The rearrangement joins TRBV7-9 to TRBJ2-1; the match to TRBD2 covers 7 bases. There are 14 residues in the CDR3. CDR1 SEHNR and CDR2 FQNEAQ come from the germline V gene (reference sequence). J lost 6 bases, V lost 0 bases, and 2 bases had no gene match. CDR3 in amino acids: CASSLAGGFNEQFF. The CDR3 DNA follows: TGTGCCAGCAGCTTAGCGGGGGGGTTCAATGAGCAGTTCTTC.